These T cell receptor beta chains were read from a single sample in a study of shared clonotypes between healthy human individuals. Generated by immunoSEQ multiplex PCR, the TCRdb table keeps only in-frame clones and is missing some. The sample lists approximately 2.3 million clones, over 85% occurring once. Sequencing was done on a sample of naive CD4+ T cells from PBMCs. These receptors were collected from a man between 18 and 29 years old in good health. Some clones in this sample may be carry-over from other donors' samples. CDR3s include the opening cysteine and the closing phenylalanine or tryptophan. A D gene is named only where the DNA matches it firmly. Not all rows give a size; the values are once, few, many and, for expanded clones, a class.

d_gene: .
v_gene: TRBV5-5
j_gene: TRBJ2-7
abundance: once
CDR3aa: CASSLISRPIYEQYF
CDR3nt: TGTGCCAGCAGCTTGATAAGCCGCCCCATCTACGAGCAGTACTTC

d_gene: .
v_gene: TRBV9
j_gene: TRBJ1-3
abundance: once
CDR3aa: CASSRGDNAGNTIYF
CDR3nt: TGTGCCAGCAGCCGGGGCGACAATGCTGGAAACACCATATATTTT

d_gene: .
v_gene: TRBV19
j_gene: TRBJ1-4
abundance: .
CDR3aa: CASRSRGTGGEKLFF
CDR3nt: TGTGCCAGTAGGAGCCGCGGGACCGGCGGAGAAAAACTGTTTTTT

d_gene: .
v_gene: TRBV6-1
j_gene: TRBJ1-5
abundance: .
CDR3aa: CASRNRAGNQPQHF
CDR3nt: TGTGCCAGCAGGAACAGGGCCGGCAATCAGCCCCAGCATTTT

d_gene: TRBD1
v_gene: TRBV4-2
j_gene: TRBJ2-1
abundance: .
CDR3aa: CASSPRDRGHYNEQFF
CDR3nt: TGTGCCAGCAGCCCACGGGACAGGGGGCACTACAATGAGCAGTTCTTC

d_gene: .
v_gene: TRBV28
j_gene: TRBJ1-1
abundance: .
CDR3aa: CASSAPRVFMNTEAFF
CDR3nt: TGTGCCAGCAGCGCTCCTAGGGTGTTCATGAACACTGAAGCTTTCTTT

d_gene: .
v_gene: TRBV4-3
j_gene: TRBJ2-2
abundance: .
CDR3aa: CASSQVSGRGGELFF
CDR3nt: TGCGCCAGCAGCCAAGTATCGGGGCGCGGCGGGGAGCTGTTTTTT

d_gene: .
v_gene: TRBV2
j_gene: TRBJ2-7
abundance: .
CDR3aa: CASSERAGSYEQYF
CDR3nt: TGTGCCAGCAGTGAGCGGGCGGGATCCTACGAGCAGTACTTC

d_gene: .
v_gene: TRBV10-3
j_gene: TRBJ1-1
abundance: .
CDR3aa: CAISIMTQNGTEAFF
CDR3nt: TGTGCCATCAGCATAATGACTCAAAACGGGACTGAAGCTTTCTTT

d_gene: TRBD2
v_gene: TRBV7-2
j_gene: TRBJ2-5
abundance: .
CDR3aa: CASSLEWREVRETQYF
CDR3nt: TGTGCCAGCAGCTTAGAGTGGCGGGAGGTGAGGGAGACCCAGTACTTC

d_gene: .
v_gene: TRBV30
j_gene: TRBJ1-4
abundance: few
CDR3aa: CAWSVPTASNEKLFF
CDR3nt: TGTGCCTGGTCTGTCCCAACAGCTTCCAATGAAAAACTGTTTTTT

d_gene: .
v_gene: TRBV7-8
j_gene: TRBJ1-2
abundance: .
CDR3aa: CASTTALGGYTF
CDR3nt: TGTGCCAGCACTACCGCCCTGGGTGGCTACACCTTC

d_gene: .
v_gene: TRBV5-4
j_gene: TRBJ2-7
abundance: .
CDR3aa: CASSLQISYEQYF
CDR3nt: TGTGCCAGCAGCCTACAGATTTCCTACGAGCAGTACTTC

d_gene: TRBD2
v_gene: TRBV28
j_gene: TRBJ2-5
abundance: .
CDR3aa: CASRLAGATRETQYF
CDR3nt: TGTGCCAGCAGACTAGCGGGAGCTACCAGAGAGACCCAGTACTTC

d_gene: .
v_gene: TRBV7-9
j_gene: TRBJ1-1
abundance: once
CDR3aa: CASSPKGGAEAFF
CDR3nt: TGTGCCAGCAGCCCGAAAGGGGGGGCTGAAGCTTTCTTT

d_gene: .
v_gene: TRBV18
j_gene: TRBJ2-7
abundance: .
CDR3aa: CASSPPRTGYYEQYF
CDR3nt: TGTGCCAGCTCACCCCCACGGACGGGATACTACGAGCAGTACTTC

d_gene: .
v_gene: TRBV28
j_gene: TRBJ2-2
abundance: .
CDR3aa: CASSLHGDGGELFF
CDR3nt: TGTGCCAGCAGTTTACACGGGGATGGCGGGGAGCTGTTTTTT

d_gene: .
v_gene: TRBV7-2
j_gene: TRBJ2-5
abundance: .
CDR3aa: CASSFVGQKETQYF
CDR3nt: TGTGCCAGCAGCTTCGTTGGACAGAAAGAGACCCAGTACTTC

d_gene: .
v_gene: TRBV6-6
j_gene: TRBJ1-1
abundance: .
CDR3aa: CASRLGGNTEAFF
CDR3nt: TGTGCCAGCCGGCTGGGGGGGAACACTGAAGCTTTCTTT

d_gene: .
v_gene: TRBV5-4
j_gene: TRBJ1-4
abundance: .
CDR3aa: CASSPMGGGREKLFF
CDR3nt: TGTGCCAGCAGCCCAATGGGAGGCGGTAGGGAAAAACTGTTTTTT

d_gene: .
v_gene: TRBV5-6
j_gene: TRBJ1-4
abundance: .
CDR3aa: CASSLGGHGVNEKLFF
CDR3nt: TGTGCCAGCAGCTTGGGAGGACACGGGGTAAATGAAAAACTGTTTTTT

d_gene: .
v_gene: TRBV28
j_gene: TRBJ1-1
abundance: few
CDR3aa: CASSFGGEIAFF
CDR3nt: TGTGCCAGCAGTTTTGGCGGGGAGATAGCTTTCTTT

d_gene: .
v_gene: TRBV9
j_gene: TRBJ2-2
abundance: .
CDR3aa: CASSVYSSRFRRNTGELFF
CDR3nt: TGTGCCAGCAGCGTTTACTCCAGTCGATTCCGTCGCAACACCGGGGAGCTGTTTTTT

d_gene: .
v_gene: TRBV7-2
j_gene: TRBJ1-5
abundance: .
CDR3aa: CASSLVAGDNQPQHF
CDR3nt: TGTGCCAGCAGCTTAGTCGCTGGGGACAATCAGCCCCAGCATTTT

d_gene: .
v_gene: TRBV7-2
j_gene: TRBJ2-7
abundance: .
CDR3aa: CASSYQTREQYF
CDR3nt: TGTGCCAGCAGCTACCAAACTCGCGAGCAGTACTTC

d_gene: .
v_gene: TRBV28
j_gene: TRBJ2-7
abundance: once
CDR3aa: CATLRYSYEQYF
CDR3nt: TGTGCCACCCTGAGGTACTCCTACGAGCAGTACTTC

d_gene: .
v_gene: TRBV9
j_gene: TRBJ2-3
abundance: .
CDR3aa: CASSVESTVNTQYF
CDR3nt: TGTGCCAGCAGCGTAGAGTCGACGGTAAATACGCAGTATTTT

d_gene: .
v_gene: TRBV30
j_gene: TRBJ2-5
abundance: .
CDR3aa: CAWSVSTQETQYF
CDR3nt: TGTGCCTGGAGTGTCTCGACTCAAGAGACCCAGTACTTC

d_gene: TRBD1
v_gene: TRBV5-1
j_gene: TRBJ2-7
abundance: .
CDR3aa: CASSFQTGGSYEQYF
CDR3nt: TGCGCCAGCAGCTTCCAGACAGGGGGCTCCTACGAGCAGTACTTC

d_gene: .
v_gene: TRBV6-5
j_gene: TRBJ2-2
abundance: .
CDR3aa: CASSYLSTAGELFF
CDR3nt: TGTGCCAGCAGTTACCTCTCCACGGCCGGGGAGCTGTTTTTT

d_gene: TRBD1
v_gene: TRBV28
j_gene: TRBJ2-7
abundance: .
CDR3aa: CASSPQGLRYEQYF
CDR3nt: TGTGCCAGCAGTCCACAGGGGTTAAGGTACGAGCAGTACTTC

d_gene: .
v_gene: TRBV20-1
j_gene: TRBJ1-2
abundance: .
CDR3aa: CSVLGGYGYTF
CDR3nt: TGCAGTGTGCTAGGGGGCTATGGCTACACCTTC

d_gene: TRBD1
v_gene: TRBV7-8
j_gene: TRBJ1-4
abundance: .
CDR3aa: CASSIPGQGGEKLFF
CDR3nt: TGTGCCAGCAGCATCCCGGGACAGGGGGGTGAAAAACTGTTTTTT

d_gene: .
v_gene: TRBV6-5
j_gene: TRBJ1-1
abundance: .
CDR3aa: CASSYRVRNTEAFF
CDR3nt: TGTGCCAGCAGTTATCGCGTCAGGAACACTGAAGCTTTCTTT

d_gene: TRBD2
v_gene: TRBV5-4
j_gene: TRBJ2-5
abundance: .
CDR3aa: CASSGRTSGIQETQYF
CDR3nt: TGTGCCAGCAGCGGCCGGACTAGCGGGATCCAAGAGACCCAGTACTTC

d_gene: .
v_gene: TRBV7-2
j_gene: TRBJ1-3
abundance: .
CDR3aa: CASSPGWDRNTIYF
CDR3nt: TGTGCCAGCAGCCCAGGTTGGGACCGAAACACCATATATTTT

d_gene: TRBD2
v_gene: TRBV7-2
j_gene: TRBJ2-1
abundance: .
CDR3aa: CASLPGGTPNEQFF
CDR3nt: TGTGCCAGCTTACCGGGAGGGACGCCCAATGAGCAGTTCTTC

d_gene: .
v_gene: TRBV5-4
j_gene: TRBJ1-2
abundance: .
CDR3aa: CASSFRQGQGYNYGYTF
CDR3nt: TGTGCCAGCAGCTTCCGGCAGGGCCAAGGTTATAACTATGGCTACACCTTC

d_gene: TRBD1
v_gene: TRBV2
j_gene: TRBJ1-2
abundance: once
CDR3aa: CASSPTGTGVTNYGYTF
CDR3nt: TGTGCCAGCAGCCCGACCGGGACAGGGGTTACAAACTATGGCTACACCTTC

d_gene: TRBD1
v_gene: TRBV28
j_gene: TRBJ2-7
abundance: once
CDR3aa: CASSATGGVFYEQYF
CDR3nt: TGTGCCAGCAGTGCGACAGGGGGGGTCTTCTACGAGCAGTACTTC

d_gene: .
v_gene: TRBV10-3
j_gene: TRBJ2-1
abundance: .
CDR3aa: CAISDQRLGSPNYNEQFF
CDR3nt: TGTGCCATCAGTGACCAGAGACTCGGTAGCCCAAACTACAATGAGCAGTTCTTC